The sequence of this T cell receptor beta chain was determined in a study of shared clonotypes between healthy human individuals. The overall study: For every donor, three CD4 naive, three CD4 memory, two CD8 naive and one CD8 memory plates were used. The study's findings and limits: Rarefaction exposed incomplete sorted-subset sequencing despite large depth. Generation probabilities of non-shared clonotypes were lower (relative to those shared by all four donors).

The naive CD8 fraction comprised CD45RO-negative cells positively selected for CCR7 and excluded terminally differentiated effector memory CD45RA+ cells. Only in-frame clones appear in the TCRdb table, and some are missing; sequencing was by immunoSEQ multiplex PCR. The sample holds roughly 2.1 million clones, about 92% seen once. A word on this clone: Its antigen remains unknown.

This CDR3 is built from 13 residues. CDR1 is MDHEN, CDR2 SYDVKM, per germline. V was trimmed by 3 bases and J by 4 bases, leaving 9 bases between them. The gene calls are TRBV28 and TRBJ1-1; no clear D. The sequencing sample was made of naive CD8+ T cells from PBMCs. The source is a man between 18 and 35 years old in good health. Some clones in this sample may be carry-over from other donors' samples. The CDR3 region has the DNA TGTGCCAGCAGTTTGAAAATGGGCACTGAAGCTTTCTTT. As protein: CASSLKMGTEAFF.